Given below is one T cell receptor (beta chain) in context. Its antigen is not known. Primers included in the PCR were 60 Vbeta and 13 Jbeta primers. Only in-frame clones appear in the TCRdb table, and some are missing; sequencing was by immunoSEQ multiplex PCR. The table records roughly 180,000 clones, approximately 86% of them present only once. These data are taken from a study of cytomegalovirus exposure and HLA in healthy donors. Study-wide background: Genotyping of roughly 400 donors showed that 80% to 85% belonged to the Caucasian-associated ancestry cluster.

General study points: The study labeled approximately 150 TCR beta chains cytomegalovirus-associated. A later analysis found TCR association rates differed by HLA locus, highest for DRB1 and lowest for HLA-C.

Trimming stripped 7 bases from V and 3 bases from J, with 5 bases between. This CDR3 contains 10 residues. Germline-derived CDR1 and CDR2 are DFQATT and SNEGSKA (reference sequence). The sequence was obtained from a male donor in good health and CMV-seronegative. The V gene is TRBV20-1, the J gene TRBJ2-3, with D unclear. The specimen was PBMCs. CDR3 sequence: CSVRTDTQYF. The CDR3 DNA reads as TGCAGTGTCAGAACAGATACGCAGTATTTT.